Below, one T cell receptor beta chain is given with its context. Its antigen is undetermined. These data are taken from a study of T cells in localized non-small cell lung cancer. Study-wide findings and caveats: A median approximately 53 of the top 100 tumor clones appeared in adjacent lung. There was higher T cell clonality in uninvolved adjacent lung than in tumor, and it was highest there.

The CDR3 sequence is 14 residues long. V was clipped by 6 bases and J by 5 bases; unmatched bases: 7. Germline CDR1 and CDR2: MNHNY and SVGAGI (reference sequence). Measured with immunoSEQ multiplex PCR; TCRdb has only the in-frame clones, and not every one. The sample carries 52,000 or so clones, 80% to 85% recorded once. The material was peripheral blood mononuclear cells, obtained before any cancer treatment. This chain links TRBV6-6 with TRBJ1-1; TRBD1 matches at 9 bases. The TCR originated in a man aged 40-75 years with stage III lung adenocarcinoma. The CDR3 loop reads CASSARTGETEAFF. The CDR3 DNA is TGTGCCAGCAGCGCACGGACAGGGGAAACTGAAGCTTTCTTT.